The 9 T cell receptor beta chains given below trace back to one sample, sequenced in a study of blood T cell repertoires in COVID-19. The repertoire was sequenced with immunoSEQ multiplex PCR; TCRdb's copy has only in-frame clones and lacks some. The table includes some 200,000 clones, about 79% detected once. The sequenced sample consisted of peripheral blood. These receptors were collected from an older woman with acute or convalescent COVID-19.

The CDR3 DNA reads as TGTGCCACCGCAAGCAGGCAGTCCTACGAGCAGTACTTC. This gives the protein CATASRQSYEQYF. The rearrangement joins TRBV15 to TRBJ2-7; D unclear. CDR1 LNHNV and CDR2 YYDKDF come from the germline V gene (reference sequence). V dropped 8 bases and J dropped 1 base, with 12 bases sitting between them. CDR3 length equals 13 residues.

The chain joins TRBV5-1 to TRBJ2-1; 8 nucleotides align to TRBD2. Trimming took 4 bases from V and 9 from J; bases not matched to a gene: 15. The CDR3 runs 16 residues. CDR1 is SGHRS, CDR2 YFSETQ, per germline. In nucleotides, the CDR3 is TGCGCCAGCAGCCCCTTAGTGTCGGGAGGGCCGGGTGAGCAGTTCTTC. Its translation is CASSPLVSGGPGEQFF.

The rearrangement links TRBV24-1 to TRBJ1-2, with 7 bases that match TRBD1. The germline V gene encodes CDR1 KGHDR and CDR2 SFDVKD. Trimming cost V 4 bases and J 2 bases; bases outside gene matches: 15. This CDR3 comprises 18 residues. CDR3 loop: CATSEQQPQQGVNYGYTF. Written as DNA, the CDR3 is TGTGCCACCAGTGAACAGCAGCCTCAGCAGGGGGTAAACTATGGCTACACCTTC.

V usage is TRBV14 and J usage is TRBJ2-3; D uncertain. Trimming took off 4 bases at V and 2 bases at J, with 16 bases between the two ends. Germline V gene data show CDR1 as SGHDN and CDR2 as FVKESK. This CDR3 has 16 residues. The CDR3 spells CASSPALSWATDTQYF. CDR3 DNA sequence: TGTGCCAGCAGCCCGGCCTTGAGTTGGGCCACAGATACGCAGTATTTT.

This clone was recorded at least ten times. This rearrangement joins TRBV5-4 to TRBJ2-7; weak D call: TRBD2 (5 bases). The CDR3 covers 15 residues. V was clipped by 3 bases and J by 6 bases, with 19 bases between them. CDR1 SGHNT and CDR2 YYREEE come from the germline V gene (reference sequence). The CDR3 protein is CASSSGFERTREQYF. DNA of the CDR3: TGTGCCAGCAGCTCGGGCTTTGAGAGGACTCGCGAGCAGTACTTC.

This chain connects TRBV15 to TRBJ2-7; 15 bases line up with TRBD2. V trimming: 3 bases; J trimming: 1 base; junction bases outside the gene matches: 4. CDR3 length: 17 residues. CDR1 LNHNV and CDR2 YYDKDF come from the germline V gene (reference sequence). The CDR3 is CATSRGLAGGQSYEQYF. CDR3 sequence (DNA): TGTGCCACCAGCAGGGGACTAGCGGGAGGCCAATCCTACGAGCAGTACTTC.

V is TRBV18 and J is TRBJ2-2; tentatively, D is TRBD2 (5 bases). Germline-derived CDR1 and CDR2 are KGHSH and LQKENI. This CDR3 comprises 14 residues. The V end lost 8 bases, the J end lost 5 bases, and 15 bases lay between the germline ends. For the CDR3, the DNA is TGTGCCAGCGTAACGTCGCGAGGGACCGGGGAGCTGTTTTTT. Translation: CASVTSRGTGELFF.

V is TRBV5-8 and J is TRBJ2-5; D might be TRBD2 (7 bases). The V gene lost 4 bases and the J gene lost 5 bases, with 15 bases spanning the gap. CDR1 is SGHTS, CDR2 YDEGEE, per germline. The CDR3 is 14 residues long. This CDR3 reads CASSLGGRRETQYF. In DNA, the CDR3 is TGTGCCAGCAGCCTCGGGGGGCGCCGGGAGACCCAGTACTTC.

The rearrangement joins TRBV5-1 to TRBJ2-1; 7 positions match TRBD2. This CDR3 comprises 15 residues. V lost 2 bases, J lost 2 bases, and 4 bases stayed unmatched. Germline CDR1 and CDR2: SGHRS and YFSETQ. CDR3 nucleotide sequence: TGCGCCAGCAGCTTTACTAGCGAGGCCTACAATGAGCAGTTCTTC. It specifies CASSFTSEAYNEQFF.